This is a list of T cell receptor beta chains from one sample in a study of T cell responses to AZD1222 COVID-19 vaccine. Some clones are missing from TCRdb's copy, which holds only in-frame ones; the method was immunoSEQ multiplex PCR. The table records under 150,000 clones, around 88% of them present only once. The sample in question was peripheral blood, obtained on day 0 of AZD1222 vaccination. Source of these receptors: an adult in good health. CDR3s include the opening cysteine and the closing phenylalanine or tryptophan. The order of the fields is V gene, J gene, clone size, D gene, CDR3 protein, CDR3 DNA. A D gene is named only where the DNA matches it firmly. Not every row has a clone size; where given, it reads once, few, many or a size class.

>TRBV7-6|TRBJ2-1|NA|NA
CASSRRGDEQFF
TGTGCCAGCAGCCGCCGGGGCGATGAGCAGTTCTTC
>TRBV27|TRBJ1-1|NA|TRBD1
CASSSRGMTEAFF
TGTGCCAGCAGTTCCAGGGGGATGACTGAAGCTTTCTTT
>TRBV5-4|TRBJ1-3|NA|NA
CASSPGLGGGDPFSGNTIYF
TGTGCCAGCAGCCCTGGACTAGGGGGTGGAGACCCTTTCTCTGGAAACACCATATATTTT
>TRBV7-3|TRBJ1-1|NA|NA
CASSLRGRNTEAFF
TGTGCCAGCAGCTTAAGGGGCAGGAACACTGAAGCTTTCTTT
>TRBV21-1|TRBJ2-3|NA|NA
CASSNDTRRATDTQYF
TGTGCCAGCAGCAATGACACCCGCCGGGCTACAGATACGCAGTATTTT
>TRBV23-1|TRBJ1-1|NA|NA
CASSQTYIHTPGAFF
TGCGCCAGCAGTCAAACCTACATCCATACCCCGGGAGCTTTCTTT
>TRBV27|TRBJ2-1|NA|TRBD2
CASNLGLAEFYNEQFF
TGTGCCAGCAACCTTGGGCTAGCGGAATTCTACAATGAGCAGTTCTTC
>TRBV7-9|TRBJ1-2|NA|NA
CASSLGQNYGYTF
TGTGCCAGCAGCTTAGGTCAGAACTATGGCTACACCTTC
>TRBV5-1|TRBJ2-1|once|NA
CASSPARSSYNEQFF
TGCGCCAGCAGCCCTGCTAGGAGCTCCTACAATGAGCAGTTCTTC
>TRBV7-9|TRBJ2-7|NA|TRBD1
CASSQGTGGEISYEQYF
TGTGCCAGCAGCCAAGGGACAGGGGGCGAGATTTCCTACGAGCAGTACTTC
>TRBV29-1|TRBJ2-2|NA|TRBD2
CSAGLVLNTGELFF
TGCAGCGCGGGACTAGTTCTGAACACCGGGGAGCTGTTTTTT
>TRBV28|TRBJ2-2|NA|TRBD2
CASSFVTSEGSGELFF
TGTGCCAGCAGTTTCGTGACTAGCGAGGGTTCCGGGGAGCTGTTTTTT
>TRBV1|TRBJ1-3|few|NA
CTSSKDVPSRGTGASNTIYF
TGCACCAGCAGCAAAGACGTCCCGTCCCGGGGAACAGGGGCGTCAAACACCATATATTTT
>TRBV28|TRBJ1-5|NA|NA
CASVLGGGFSNQPQHF
TGTGCCAGCGTTTTGGGGGGGGGATTTAGCAATCAGCCCCAGCATTTT
>TRBV28|TRBJ1-2|NA|TRBD1
CASRTSTGINYGYTF
TGTGCCAGCAGGACCTCGACAGGGATTAACTATGGCTACACCTTC
>TRBV12-1|TRBJ2-2|NA|NA
CASSSGQEDGELFF
TGTGCCAGCAGCTCGGGACAGGAAGACGGGGAGCTGTTTTTT
>TRBV5-6|TRBJ1-2|NA|TRBD1
CASSLTGGFGYTF
TGTGCCAGCAGCTTAACAGGGGGCTTTGGCTACACCTTC
>TRBV7-9|TRBJ1-2|NA|NA
CASSQTGLYGYTF
TGTGCCAGCAGTCAGACAGGCCTCTATGGCTACACCTTC
>TRBV5-4|TRBJ2-1|NA|NA
CASSLRGPSYNEQFF
TGTGCCAGCAGCCTACGGGGACCGAGCTACAATGAGCAGTTCTTC
>TRBV5-5|TRBJ2-7|NA|NA
CASSLQVYEQYF
TGTGCCAGCAGCTTACAGGTCTACGAGCAGTACTTC
>TRBV19|TRBJ2-1|NA|NA
CASSIPRQDNEQFF
TGTGCCAGTAGTATCCCTCGGCAGGACAATGAGCAGTTCTTC
>TRBV7-9|TRBJ2-1|once|TRBD1
CASSATGQGSYNEQFF
TGTGCCAGCAGCGCCACGGGACAGGGCTCCTACAATGAGCAGTTCTTC
>TRBV6-1|TRBJ1-4|few|TRBD1
CASSDQYRGISNEKLFF
TGTGCCAGCAGTGATCAATACAGGGGCATCTCTAATGAAAAACTGTTTTTT
>TRBV15|TRBJ2-5|once|NA
CATSRDRGLETQYF
TGTGCCACCAGCAGAGACCGCGGCCTAGAGACCCAGTACTTC
>TRBV27|TRBJ2-7|NA|NA
CASSLLGQAPEQYF
TGTGCCAGCAGTTTATTGGGACAAGCGCCCGAGCAGTACTTC
>TRBV28|TRBJ1-2|NA|NA
CASSSHGDYGYTF
TGTGCCAGCAGTTCCCACGGTGACTATGGCTACACCTTC
>TRBV6-5|TRBJ2-5|NA|NA
CASSYSAWQESETQYF
TGTGCCAGCAGTTACTCGGCCTGGCAGGAAAGTGAGACCCAGTACTTC
>TRBV7-2|TRBJ2-1|NA|NA
CASSLRRGNNEQFF
TGTGCCAGCAGCTTACGGCGGGGCAACAATGAGCAGTTCTTC
>TRBV5-1|TRBJ1-3|NA|TRBD1
CASSGVTGTGPGNTIYF
TGCGCCAGCAGCGGGGTAACCGGGACAGGGCCTGGAAACACCATATATTTT
>TRBV2|TRBJ2-2|NA|NA
CASSGSGGELFF
TGTGCCAGCAGTGGATCCGGTGGGGAGCTGTTTTTT
>TRBV19|TRBJ2-7|NA|NA
CASSSKQSSYEQYF
TGTGCCAGTAGTTCAAAACAGAGCTCCTACGAGCAGTACTTC
>TRBV18|TRBJ1-1|NA|NA
CASSKGRRPEAFF
TGTGCCAGCTCAAAGGGGCGAAGGCCTGAAGCTTTCTTT
>TRBV18|TRBJ2-7|NA|NA
CASSPPMRVYEQYF
TGTGCCAGCTCACCACCGATGAGGGTTTACGAGCAGTACTTC
>TRBV19|TRBJ2-7|NA|NA
CASTLSHSGGYEQYF
TGTGCCAGTACCCTATCACACTCAGGTGGCTACGAGCAGTACTTC
>TRBV7-8|TRBJ1-2|NA|TRBD1
CASSLKRQGEFYGYTF
TGTGCCAGCAGCTTAAAGAGACAGGGGGAATTCTATGGCTACACCTTC
>TRBV7-2|TRBJ2-2|NA|NA
CASSLVVSVNTGELFF
TGTGCCAGCAGCTTAGTAGTTAGCGTCAACACCGGGGAGCTGTTTTTT
>TRBV24-1|TRBJ2-3|NA|NA
CATSREGNTDTQYF
TGTGCCACCAGTCGGGAAGGGAACACAGATACGCAGTATTTT
>TRBV28|TRBJ1-2|NA|TRBD1
CASSQTGFGYTF
TGTGCCAGCAGTCAGACAGGGTTTGGCTACACCTTC
>TRBV2|TRBJ1-5|once|NA
CASSDPGPQHF
TGTGCCAGCAGTGATCCGGGGCCCCAGCATTTT
>TRBV7-3|TRBJ2-1|few|TRBD1
CASSPGQGRNEQFF
TGTGCCAGCAGCCCGGGACAGGGAAGAAATGAGCAGTTCTTC